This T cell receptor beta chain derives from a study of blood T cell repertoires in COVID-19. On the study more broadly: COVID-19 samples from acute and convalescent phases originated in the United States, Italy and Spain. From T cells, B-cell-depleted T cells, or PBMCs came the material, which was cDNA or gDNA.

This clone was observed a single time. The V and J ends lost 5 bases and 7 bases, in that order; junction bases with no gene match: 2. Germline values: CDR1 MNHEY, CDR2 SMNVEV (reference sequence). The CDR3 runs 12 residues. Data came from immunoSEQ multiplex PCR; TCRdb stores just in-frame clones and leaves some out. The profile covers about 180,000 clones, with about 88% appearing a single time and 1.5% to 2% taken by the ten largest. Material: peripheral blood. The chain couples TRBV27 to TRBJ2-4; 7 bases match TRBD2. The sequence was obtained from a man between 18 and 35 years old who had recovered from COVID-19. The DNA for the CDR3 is TGTGCCAGCAGTGACGGGGGGAACATTCAGTACTTC. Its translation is CASSDGGNIQYF.